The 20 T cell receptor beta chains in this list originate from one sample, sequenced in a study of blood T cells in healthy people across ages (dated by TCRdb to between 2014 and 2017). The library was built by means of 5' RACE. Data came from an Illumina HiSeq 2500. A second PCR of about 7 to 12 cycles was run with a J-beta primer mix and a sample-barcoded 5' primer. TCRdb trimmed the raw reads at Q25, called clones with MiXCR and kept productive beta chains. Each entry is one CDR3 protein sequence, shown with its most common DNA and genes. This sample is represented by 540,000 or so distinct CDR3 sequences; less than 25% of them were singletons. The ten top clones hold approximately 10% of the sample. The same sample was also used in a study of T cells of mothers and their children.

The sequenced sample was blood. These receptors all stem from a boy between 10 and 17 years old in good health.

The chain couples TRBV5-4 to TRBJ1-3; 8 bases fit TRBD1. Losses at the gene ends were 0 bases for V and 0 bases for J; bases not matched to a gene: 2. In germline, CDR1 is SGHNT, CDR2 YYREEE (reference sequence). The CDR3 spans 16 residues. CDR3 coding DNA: TGTGCCAGCAGCTTGGGACAGGGGACCTCTGGAAACACCATATATTTT. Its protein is CASSLGQGTSGNTIYF.

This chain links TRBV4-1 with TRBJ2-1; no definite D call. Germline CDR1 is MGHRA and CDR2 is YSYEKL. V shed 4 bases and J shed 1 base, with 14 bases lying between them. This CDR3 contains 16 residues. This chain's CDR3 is CASSPSDWGSYNEQFF. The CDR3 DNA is TGCGCCAGCAGCCCCTCCGATTGGGGATCCTACAATGAGCAGTTCTTC.

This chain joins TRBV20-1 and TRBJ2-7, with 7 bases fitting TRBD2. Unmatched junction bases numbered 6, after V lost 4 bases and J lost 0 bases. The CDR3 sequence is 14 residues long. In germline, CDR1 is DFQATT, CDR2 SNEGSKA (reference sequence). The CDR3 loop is CSATKRGPSYEQYF. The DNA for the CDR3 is TGCAGTGCTACTAAGCGGGGCCCCTCCTACGAGCAGTACTTC.

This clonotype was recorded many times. This chain's CDR3 is CSVVGQETQYF. CDR3 bases: TGCAGCGTTGTTGGCCAAGAGACCCAGTACTTC. The rearrangement links TRBV29-1 to TRBJ2-5; D uncertain. The CDR3 has 11 residues. Trimming stripped 4 bases from V and 1 base from J, with 4 bases between. Germline V lookup: CDR1 SQVTM, CDR2 ANQGSEA.

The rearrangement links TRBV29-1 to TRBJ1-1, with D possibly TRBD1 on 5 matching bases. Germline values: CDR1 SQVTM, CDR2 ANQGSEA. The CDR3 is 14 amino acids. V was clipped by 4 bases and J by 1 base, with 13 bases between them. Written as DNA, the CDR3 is TGCAGCGTTGGAGGAGCCAGGGCGAACACTGAAGCTTTCTTT. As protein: CSVGGARANTEAFF.

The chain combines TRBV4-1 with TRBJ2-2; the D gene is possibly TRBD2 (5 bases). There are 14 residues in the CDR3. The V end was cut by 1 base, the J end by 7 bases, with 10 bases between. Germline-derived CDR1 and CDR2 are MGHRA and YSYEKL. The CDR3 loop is CASSQVETIGELFF. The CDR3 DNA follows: TGCGCCAGCAGCCAAGTAGAGACTATCGGGGAGCTGTTTTTT.

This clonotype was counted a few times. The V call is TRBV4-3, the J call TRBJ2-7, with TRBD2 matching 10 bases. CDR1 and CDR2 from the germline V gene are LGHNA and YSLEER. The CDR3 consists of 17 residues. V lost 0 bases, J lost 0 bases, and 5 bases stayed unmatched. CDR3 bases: TGCGCCAGCAGCCAAGAACTAGCGGGATTAAACTCCTACGAGCAGTACTTC. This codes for CASSQELAGLNSYEQYF.

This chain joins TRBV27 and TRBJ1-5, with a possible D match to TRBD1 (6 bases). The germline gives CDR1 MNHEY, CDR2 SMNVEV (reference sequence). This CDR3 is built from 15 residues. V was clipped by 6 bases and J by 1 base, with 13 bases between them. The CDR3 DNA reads TGTGCCAGCAGCACGGCAGGGGAGAGCAATCAGCCCCAGCATTTT. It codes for CASSTAGESNQPQHF.

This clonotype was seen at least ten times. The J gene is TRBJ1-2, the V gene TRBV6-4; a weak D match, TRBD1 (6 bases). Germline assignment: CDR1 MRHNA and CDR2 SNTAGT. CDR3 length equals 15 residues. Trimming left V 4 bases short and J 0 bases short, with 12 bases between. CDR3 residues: CASSAGGEANYGYTF. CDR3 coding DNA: TGTGCCAGCAGTGCCGGGGGCGAAGCTAACTATGGCTACACCTTC.

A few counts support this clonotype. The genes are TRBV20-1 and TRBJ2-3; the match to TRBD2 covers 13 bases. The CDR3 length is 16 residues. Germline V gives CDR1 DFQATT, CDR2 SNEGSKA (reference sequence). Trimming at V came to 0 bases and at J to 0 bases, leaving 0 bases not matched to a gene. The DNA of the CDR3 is TGCAGTGCTAGAGAGGGACTAGCGGGGAGCACAGATACGCAGTATTTT. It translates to CSAREGLAGSTDTQYF.

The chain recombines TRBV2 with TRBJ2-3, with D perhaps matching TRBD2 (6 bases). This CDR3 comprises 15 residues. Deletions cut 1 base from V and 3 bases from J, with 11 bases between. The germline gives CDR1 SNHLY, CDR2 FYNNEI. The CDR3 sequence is CASSEVLARTDTQYF. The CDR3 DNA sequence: TGTGCCAGCAGTGAAGTACTAGCAAGGACAGATACGCAGTATTTT.

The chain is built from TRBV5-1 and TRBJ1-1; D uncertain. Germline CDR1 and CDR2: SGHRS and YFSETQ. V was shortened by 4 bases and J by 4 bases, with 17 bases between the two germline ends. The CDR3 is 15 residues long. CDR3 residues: CASSAGQPGGTEAFF. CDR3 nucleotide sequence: TGCGCCAGCAGCGCCGGGCAACCAGGAGGCACTGAAGCTTTCTTT.

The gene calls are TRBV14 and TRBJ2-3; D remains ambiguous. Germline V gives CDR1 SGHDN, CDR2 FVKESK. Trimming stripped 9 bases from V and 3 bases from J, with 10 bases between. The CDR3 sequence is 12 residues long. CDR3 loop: CARGWKTDTQYF. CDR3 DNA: TGTGCCAGGGGGTGGAAAACAGATACGCAGTATTTT.

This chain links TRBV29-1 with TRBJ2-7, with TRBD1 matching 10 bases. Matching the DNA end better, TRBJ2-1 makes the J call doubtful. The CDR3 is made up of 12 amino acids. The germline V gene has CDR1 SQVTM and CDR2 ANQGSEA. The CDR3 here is CSARQGANEQFF. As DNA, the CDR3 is TGCAGCGCCCGACAGGGGGCCAATGAGCAGTTCTTC.

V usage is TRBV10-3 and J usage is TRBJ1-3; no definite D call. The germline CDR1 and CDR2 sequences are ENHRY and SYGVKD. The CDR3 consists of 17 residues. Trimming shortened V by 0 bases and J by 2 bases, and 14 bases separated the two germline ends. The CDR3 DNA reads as TGTGCCATCAGTGAGTCTGGGTTAGGAAGAGCTGGAAACACCATATATTTT. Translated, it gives CAISESGLGRAGNTIYF.

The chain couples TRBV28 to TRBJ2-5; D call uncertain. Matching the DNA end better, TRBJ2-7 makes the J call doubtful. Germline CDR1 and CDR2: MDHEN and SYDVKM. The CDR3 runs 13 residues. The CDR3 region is CASSVGLRYEQYF. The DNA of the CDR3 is TGTGCCAGCAGTGTAGGGCTTAGATACGAGCAGTACTTC.

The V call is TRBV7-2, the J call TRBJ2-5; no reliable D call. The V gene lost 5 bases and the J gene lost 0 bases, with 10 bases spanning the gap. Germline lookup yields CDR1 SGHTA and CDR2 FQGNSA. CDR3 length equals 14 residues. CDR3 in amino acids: CASSAKRYQETQYF. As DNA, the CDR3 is TGTGCCAGCAGCGCCAAGCGTTACCAAGAGACCCAGTACTTC.

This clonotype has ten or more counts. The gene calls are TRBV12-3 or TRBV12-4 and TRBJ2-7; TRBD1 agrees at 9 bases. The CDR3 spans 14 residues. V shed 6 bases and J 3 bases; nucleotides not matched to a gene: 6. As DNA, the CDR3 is TGTGCCAGCAGCCTTGCGACAGGGGGCTACGAGCAGTACTTC. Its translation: CASSLATGGYEQYF.

CDR3 sequence reads: CASSESQANYGYTF. CDR3 bases: TGTGCCAGCAGTGAGAGCCAGGCAAACTATGGCTACACCTTC. The V and J genes are TRBV6-5 and TRBJ1-2; the D is unclear. V lost 5 bases and J lost 2, with 12 bases in between. Germline V CDR1 and CDR2: MNHEY, SVGAGI. The CDR3 is made up of 14 amino acids.

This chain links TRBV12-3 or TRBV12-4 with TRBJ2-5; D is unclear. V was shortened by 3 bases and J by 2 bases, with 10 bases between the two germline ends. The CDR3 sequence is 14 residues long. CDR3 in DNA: TGTGCCAGCAGTTTGATGTTCCCGCAAGAGACCCAGTACTTC. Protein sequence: CASSLMFPQETQYF.